The T cell receptor beta chain under discussion was sequenced for a study of blood T cell repertoires in COVID-19. This clone was detected a few times. V lost 6 bases and J lost 3, with 15 bases in between. The germline CDR1 and CDR2 sequences are SQVTM and ANQGSEA. There are 14 residues in the CDR3. This table comes from immunoSEQ multiplex PCR, and its TCRdb copy is limited to in-frame clones, with some not included. Of under 150,000 clones in the sample, around nine tenths are singletons; the top ten hold approximately 8%. The sample comprised peripheral blood. This chain uses TRBV29-1 with TRBJ2-1; a possible D gene is TRBD2 (6 bases). The TCR was taken from a man in his fifties or sixties with acute or convalescent COVID-19. The CDR3 coding sequence is TGCAGCGTGGCGACTAGATCGAACTACAATGAGCAGTTCTTC. It yields the protein CSVATRSNYNEQFF.